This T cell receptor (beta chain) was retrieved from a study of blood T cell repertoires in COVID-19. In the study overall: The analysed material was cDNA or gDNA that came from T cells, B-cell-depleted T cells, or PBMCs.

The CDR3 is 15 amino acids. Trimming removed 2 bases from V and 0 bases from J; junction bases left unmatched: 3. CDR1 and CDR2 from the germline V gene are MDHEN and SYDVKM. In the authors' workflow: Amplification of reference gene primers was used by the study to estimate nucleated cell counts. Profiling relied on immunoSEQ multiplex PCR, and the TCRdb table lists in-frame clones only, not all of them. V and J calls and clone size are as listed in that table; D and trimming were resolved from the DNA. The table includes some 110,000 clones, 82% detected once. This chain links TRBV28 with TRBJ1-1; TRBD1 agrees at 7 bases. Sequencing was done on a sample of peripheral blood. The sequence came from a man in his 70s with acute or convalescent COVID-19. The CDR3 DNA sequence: TGTGCCAGCAGTTTACCGGACAGGATGAACACTGAAGCTTTCTTT. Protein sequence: CASSLPDRMNTEAFF. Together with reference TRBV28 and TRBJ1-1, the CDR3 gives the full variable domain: DVKVTQSSRYLVKRTGEKVFLECVQDMDHENMFWYRQDPGLGLRLIYFSYDVKMKEKGDIPEGYSVSREKKERFSLILESASTNQTSMYLCASSLPDRMNTEAFFGQGTRLTVV.